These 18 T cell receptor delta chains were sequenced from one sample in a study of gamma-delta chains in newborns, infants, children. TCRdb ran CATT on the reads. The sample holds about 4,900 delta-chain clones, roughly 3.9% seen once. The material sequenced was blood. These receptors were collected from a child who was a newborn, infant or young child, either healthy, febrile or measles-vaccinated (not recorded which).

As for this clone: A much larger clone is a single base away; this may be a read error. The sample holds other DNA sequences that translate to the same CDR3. The CDR3 sequence is CALGETRRPSWGARLYTDKLIF. As DNA, the CDR3 is TGTGCTCTTGGGGAAACCCGAAGGCCTTCCTGGGGGGCCCGATTGTACACCGACAAACTCATCTTT. The chain recombines TRDV1 with TRDJ1; D is tentatively TRDD2 or TRDD3 (7 bases each). Germline CDR1 is TSWWSYY and CDR2 is QGS. The CDR3 is 22 residues long.

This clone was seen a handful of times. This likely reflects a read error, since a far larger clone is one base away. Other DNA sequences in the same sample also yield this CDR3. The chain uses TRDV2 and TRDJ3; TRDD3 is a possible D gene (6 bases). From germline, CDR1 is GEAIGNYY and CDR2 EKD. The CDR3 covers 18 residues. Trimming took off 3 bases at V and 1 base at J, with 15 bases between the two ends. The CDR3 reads CACDPGDLSSWDTRQMFF. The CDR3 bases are TGTGCCTGTGACCCCGGGGATTTGAGTTCCTGGGACACCCGACAGATGTTTTTC.

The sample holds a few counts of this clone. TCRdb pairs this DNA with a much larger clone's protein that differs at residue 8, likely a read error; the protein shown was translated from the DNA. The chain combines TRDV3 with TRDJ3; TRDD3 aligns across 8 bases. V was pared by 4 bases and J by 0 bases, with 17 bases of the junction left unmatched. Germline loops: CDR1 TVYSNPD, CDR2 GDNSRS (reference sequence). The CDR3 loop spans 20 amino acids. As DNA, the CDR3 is TGTGCCTCTACGTACTGGGGGGTAGCAAGGAGCTCCTGGGACACCCGACAGATGTTTTTC. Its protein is CASTYWGVARSSWDTRQMFF.

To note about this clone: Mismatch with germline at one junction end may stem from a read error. CDR3 in DNA: TGTGCTCTTGGGGAAATGGTGCTCCCTTCTGTACTAGGGCCCAAGGCAGGACAACCCTTCTTT. Protein product: CALGEMVLPSVLGPKAGQPFF. The chain recombines TRDV1 with TRDJ2, with a possible D match to TRDD2 (5 bases). Germline-derived CDR1 and CDR2 are TSWWSYY and QGS. The CDR3 length is 21 residues.

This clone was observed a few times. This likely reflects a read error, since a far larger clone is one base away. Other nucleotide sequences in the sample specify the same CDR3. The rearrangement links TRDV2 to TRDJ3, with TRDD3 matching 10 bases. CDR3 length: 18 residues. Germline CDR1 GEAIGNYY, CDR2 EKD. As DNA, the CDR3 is TGCGCCTGTGACACCGCTGGGGGATACTCCTGGGACACCCGACAGATGTTTTTC. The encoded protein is CACDTAGGYSWDTRQMFF.

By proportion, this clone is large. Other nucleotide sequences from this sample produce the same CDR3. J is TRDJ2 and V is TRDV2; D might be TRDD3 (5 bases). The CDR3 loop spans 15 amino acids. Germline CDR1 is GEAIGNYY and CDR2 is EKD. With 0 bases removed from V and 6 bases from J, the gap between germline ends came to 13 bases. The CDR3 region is CACDTGGKGAAQLFF. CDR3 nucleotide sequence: TGTGCCTGTGACACCGGAGGGAAGGGGGCAGCACAACTCTTCTTT.

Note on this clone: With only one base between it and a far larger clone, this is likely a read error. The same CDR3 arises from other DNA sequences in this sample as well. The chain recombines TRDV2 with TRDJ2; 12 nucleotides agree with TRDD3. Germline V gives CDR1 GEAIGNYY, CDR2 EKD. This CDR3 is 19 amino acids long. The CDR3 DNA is TGTGCCTGTGACTCGGCGGACTGGGGGATACAATCTTTGACAGCGCAACTCTTCTTT. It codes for CACDSADWGIQSLTAQLFF.

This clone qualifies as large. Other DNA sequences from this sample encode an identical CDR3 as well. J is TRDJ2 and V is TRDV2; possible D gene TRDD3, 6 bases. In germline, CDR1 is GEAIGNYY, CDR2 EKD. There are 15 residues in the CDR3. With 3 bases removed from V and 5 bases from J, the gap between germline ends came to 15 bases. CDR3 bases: TGTGCCTGTGACGGGAGGGGGAGCACAACAGCACAACTCTTCTTT. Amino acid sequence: CACDGRGSTTAQLFF.

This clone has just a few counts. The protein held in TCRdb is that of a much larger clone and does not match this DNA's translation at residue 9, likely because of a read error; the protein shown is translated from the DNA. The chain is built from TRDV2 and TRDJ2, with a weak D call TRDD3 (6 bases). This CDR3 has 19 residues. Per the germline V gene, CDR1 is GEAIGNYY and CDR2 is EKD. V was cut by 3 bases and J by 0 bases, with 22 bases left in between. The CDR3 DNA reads TGTGCCTGTGACTCGGCGGACTGGTGGATACAATCTTTGACAGCACAACTCTTCTTT. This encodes CACDSADWWIQSLTAQLFF.

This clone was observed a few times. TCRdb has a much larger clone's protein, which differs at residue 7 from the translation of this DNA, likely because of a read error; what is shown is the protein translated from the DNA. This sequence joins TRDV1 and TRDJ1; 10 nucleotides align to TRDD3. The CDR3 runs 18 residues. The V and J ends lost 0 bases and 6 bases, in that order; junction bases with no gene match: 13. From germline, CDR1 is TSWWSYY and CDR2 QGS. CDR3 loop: CALGELIQLGDLANKLIF. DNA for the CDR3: TGTGCTCTTGGGGAACTAATTCAACTGGGGGATTTGGCAAATAAACTCATCTTT.

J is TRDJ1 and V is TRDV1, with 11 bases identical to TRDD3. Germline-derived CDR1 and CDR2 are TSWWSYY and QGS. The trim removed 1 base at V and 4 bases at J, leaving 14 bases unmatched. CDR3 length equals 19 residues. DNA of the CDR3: TGTGCTCTTGGGGAACCCACCTCGGTACTGGGGGATAGGGACGATAAACTCATCTTT. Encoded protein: CALGEPTSVLGDRDDKLIF.

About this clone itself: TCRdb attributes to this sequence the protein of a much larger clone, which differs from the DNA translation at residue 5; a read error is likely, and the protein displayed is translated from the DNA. CDR3 amino acids: CALGKLAVLGDTGTDKLIF. CDR3 nucleotide sequence: TGTGCTCTTGGGAAACTGGCCGTACTGGGGGATACGGGGACCGATAAACTCATCTTT. This chain links TRDV1 with TRDJ1; 13 positions match TRDD3. This CDR3 region has 19 residues. CDR1 and CDR2 (germline): TSWWSYY, QGS.

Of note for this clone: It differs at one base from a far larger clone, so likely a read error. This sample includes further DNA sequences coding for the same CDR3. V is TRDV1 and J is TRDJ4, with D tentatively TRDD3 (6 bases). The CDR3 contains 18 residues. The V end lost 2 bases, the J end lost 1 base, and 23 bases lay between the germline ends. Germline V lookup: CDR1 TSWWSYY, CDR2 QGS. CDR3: CALGEYLLPGDTRRPLIF. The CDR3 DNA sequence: TGTGCTCTTGGGGAATACCTTCTTCCGGGTGATACGCGCAGACCCCTGATCTTT.

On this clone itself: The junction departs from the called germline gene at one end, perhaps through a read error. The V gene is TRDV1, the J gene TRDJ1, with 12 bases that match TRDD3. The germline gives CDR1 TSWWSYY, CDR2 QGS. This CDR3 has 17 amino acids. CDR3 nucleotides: TGTGCTCTTGGGGAAATCCTACTGGGGGATACTGCCCAAAAACCCATCTTT. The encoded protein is CALGEILLGDTAQKPIF.

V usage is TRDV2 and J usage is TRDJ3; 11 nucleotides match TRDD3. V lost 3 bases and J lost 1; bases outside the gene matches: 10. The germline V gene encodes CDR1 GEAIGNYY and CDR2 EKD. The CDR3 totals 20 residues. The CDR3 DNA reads TGTGCCTGTGACCCCGTGGTGGGGGATACGCGATCCTGGGACACCCGACAGATGTTTTTC. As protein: CACDPVVGDTRSWDTRQMFF.

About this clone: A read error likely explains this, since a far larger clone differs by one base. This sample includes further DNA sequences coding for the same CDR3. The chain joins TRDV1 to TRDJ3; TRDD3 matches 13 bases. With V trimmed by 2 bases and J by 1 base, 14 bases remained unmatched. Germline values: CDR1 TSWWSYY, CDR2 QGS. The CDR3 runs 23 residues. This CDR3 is CALGELPPGGLGDTSWDTRQMFF. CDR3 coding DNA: TGTGCTCTTGGGGAATTACCCCCCGGTGGACTGGGGGATACGTCCTGGGACACCCGACAGATGTTTTTC.

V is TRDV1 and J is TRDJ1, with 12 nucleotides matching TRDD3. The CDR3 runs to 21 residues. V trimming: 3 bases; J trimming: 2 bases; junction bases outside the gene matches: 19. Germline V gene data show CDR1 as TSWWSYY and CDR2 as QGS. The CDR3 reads CALGDRPPTGGYQTLTDKLIF. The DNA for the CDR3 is TGTGCTCTTGGGGATCGCCCCCCTACTGGGGGATACCAAACTCTAACCGATAAACTCATCTTT.

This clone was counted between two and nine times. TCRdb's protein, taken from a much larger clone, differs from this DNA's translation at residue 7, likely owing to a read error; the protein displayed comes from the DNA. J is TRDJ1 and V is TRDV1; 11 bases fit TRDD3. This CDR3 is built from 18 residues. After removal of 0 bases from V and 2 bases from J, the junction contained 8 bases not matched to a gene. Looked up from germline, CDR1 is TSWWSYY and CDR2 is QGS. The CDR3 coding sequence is TGTGCTCTTGGGGAACTGGCTAGGTACTGGGGGATAACCGATAAACTCATCTTT. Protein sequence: CALGELARYWGITDKLIF.